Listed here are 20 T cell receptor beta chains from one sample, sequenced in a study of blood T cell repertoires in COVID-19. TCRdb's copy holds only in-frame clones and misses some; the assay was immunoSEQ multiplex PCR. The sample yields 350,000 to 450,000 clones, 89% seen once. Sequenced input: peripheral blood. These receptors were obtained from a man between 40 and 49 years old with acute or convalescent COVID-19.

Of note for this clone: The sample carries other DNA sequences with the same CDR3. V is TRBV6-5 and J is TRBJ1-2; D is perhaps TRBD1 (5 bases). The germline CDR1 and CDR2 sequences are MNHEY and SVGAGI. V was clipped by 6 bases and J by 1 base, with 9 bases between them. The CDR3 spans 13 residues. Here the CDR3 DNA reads TGTGCCAGCAGCCGCGACAGTAACTATGGCTACACCTTC. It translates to CASSRDSNYGYTF.

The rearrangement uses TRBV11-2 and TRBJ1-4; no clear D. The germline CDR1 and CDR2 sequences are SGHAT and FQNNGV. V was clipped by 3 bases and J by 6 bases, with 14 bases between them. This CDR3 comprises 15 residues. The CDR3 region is CASSFSWREDEKLFF. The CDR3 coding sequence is TGTGCCAGCAGCTTTAGCTGGAGGGAGGATGAAAAACTGTTTTTT.

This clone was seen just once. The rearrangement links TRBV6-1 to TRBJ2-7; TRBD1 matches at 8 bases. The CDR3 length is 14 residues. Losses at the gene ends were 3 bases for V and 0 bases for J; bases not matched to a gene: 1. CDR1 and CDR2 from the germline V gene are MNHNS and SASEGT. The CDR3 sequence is CASSEGQASYEQYF. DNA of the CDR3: TGTGCCAGCAGTGAGGGACAGGCCTCCTACGAGCAGTACTTC.

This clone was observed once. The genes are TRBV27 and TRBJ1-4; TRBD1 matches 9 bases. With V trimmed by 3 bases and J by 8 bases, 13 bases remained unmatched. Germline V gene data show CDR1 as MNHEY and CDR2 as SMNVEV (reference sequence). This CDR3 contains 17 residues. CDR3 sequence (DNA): TGTGCCAGCAGTTTCTCCCAGGCTTGGACAGGGGTAGAAAAACTGTTTTTT. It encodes CASSFSQAWTGVEKLFF.

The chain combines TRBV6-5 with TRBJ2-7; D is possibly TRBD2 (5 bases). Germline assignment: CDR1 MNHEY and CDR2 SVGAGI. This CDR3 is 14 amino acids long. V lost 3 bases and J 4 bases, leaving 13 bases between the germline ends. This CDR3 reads CASSYAGSRYEQYF. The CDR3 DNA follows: TGTGCCAGCAGTTATGCGGGTAGCCGGTACGAGCAGTACTTC.

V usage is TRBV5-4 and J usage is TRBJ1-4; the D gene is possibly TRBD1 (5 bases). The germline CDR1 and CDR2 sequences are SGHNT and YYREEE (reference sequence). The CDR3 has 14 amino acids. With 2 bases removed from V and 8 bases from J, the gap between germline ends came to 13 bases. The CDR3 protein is CASSFLGAEEKLFF. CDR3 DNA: TGTGCCAGCAGCTTTTTAGGGGCTGAGGAAAAACTGTTTTTT.

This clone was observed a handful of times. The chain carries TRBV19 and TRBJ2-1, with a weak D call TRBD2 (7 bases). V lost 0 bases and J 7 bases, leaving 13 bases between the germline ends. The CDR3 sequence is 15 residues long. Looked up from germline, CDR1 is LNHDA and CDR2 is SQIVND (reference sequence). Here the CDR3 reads CASSIDYGGLNEQFF. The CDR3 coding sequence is TGTGCCAGTAGTATAGATTACGGGGGGCTGAATGAGCAGTTCTTC.

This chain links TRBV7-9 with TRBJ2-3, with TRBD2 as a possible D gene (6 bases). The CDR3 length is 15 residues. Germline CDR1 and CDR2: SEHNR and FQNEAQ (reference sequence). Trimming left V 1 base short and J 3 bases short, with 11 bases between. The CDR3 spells CASSLDRRGTDTQYF. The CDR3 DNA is TGTGCCAGCAGCTTAGATCGCCGGGGGACAGATACGCAGTATTTT.

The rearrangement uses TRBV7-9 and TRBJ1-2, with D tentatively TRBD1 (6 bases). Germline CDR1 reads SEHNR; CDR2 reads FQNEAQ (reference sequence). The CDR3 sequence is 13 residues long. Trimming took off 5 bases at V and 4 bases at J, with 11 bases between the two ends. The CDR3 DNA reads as TGTGCCAGCAGCGTGGACAGACTCTATGGCTACACCTTC. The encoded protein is CASSVDRLYGYTF. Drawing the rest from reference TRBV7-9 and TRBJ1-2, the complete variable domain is DTGVSQNPRHKITKRGQNVTFRCDPISEHNRLYWYRQTLGQGPEFLTYFQNEAQLEKSRLLSDRFSAERPKGSFSTLEIQRTEQGDSAMYLCASSVDRLYGYTFGSGTRLTVV.

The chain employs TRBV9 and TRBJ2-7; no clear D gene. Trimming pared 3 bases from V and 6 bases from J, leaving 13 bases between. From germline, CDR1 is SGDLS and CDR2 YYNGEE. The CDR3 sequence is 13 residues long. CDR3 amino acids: CASSALGGGEQYF. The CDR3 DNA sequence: TGTGCCAGCAGCGCGCTAGGTGGCGGCGAGCAGTACTTC. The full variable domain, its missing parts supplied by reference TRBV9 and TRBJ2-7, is DSGVTQTPKHLITATGQRVTLRCSPRSGDLSVYWYQQSLDQGLQFLIQYYNGEERAKGNILERFSAQQFPDLHSELNLSSLELGDSALYFCASSALGGGEQYFGPGTRLTVT.

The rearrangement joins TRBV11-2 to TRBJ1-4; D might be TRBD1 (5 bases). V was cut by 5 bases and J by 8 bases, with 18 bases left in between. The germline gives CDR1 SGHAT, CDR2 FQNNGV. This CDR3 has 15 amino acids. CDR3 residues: CASSPLAGVVEKLFF. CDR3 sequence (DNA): TGTGCCAGCAGCCCCTTGGCGGGGGTTGTCGAAAAACTGTTTTTT. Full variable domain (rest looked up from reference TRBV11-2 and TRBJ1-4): EAGVAQSPRYKIIEKRQSVAFWCNPISGHATLYWYQQILGQGPKLLIQFQNNGVVDDSQLPKDRFSAERLKGVDSTLKIQPAKLEDSAVYLCASSPLAGVVEKLFFGSGTQLSVL.

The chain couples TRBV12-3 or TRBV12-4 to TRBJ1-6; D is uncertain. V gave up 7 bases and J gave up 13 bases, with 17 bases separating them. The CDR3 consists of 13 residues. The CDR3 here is CASTTDFTTPLHF. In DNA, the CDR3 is TGTGCCAGCACCACGGACTTTACCACTCCCCTCCACTTT.

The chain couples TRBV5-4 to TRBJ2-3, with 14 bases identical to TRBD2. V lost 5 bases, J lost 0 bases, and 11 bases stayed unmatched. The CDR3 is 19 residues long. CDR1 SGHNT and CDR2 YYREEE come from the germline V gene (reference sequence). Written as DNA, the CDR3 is TGTGCCAGCAGGTCTCCCGGGACTAGCGGGGGCTCGAGCACAGATACGCAGTATTTT. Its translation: CASRSPGTSGGSSTDTQYF.

CDR3 sequence reads: CASSLAWRALGQGYQPQHF. The CDR3 bases are TGTGCCAGCAGCTTAGCGTGGCGGGCGTTGGGACAGGGGTATCAGCCCCAGCATTTT. The V gene is TRBV7-8, the J gene TRBJ1-5; 10 nucleotides match TRBD1. V shed 0 bases, J shed 5 bases, and the junction held 13 bases outside the gene matches. Per the germline V gene, CDR1 is SGHVS and CDR2 is FQNEAQ. The CDR3 runs to 19 residues.

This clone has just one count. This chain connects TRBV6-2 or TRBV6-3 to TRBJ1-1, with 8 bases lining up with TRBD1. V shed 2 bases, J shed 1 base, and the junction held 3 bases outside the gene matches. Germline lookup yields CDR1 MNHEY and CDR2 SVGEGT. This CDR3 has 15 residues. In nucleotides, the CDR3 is TGTGCCAGCAGTTACGCGGGACAGGAGAACACTGAAGCTTTCTTT. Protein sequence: CASSYAGQENTEAFF.

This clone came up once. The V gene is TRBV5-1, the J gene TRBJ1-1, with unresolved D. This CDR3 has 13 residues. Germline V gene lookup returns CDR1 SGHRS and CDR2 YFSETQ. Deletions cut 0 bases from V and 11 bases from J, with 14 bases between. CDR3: CASSLGGEREAFF. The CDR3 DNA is TGCGCCAGCAGCTTGGGCGGAGAGAGGGAGGCTTTCTTT.

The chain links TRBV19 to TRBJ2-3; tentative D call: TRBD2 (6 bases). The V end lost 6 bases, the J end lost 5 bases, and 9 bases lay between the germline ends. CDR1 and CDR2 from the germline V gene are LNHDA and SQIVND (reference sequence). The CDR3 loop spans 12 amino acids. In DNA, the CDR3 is TGTGCCAGTAGAGGAGCGGGAGATACGCAGTATTTT. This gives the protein CASRGAGDTQYF.

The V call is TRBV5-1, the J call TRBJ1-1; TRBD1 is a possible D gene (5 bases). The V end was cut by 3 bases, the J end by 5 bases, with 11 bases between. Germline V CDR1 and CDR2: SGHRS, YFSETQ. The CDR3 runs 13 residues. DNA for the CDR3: TGCGCCAGCAGCTCCCAGGGAGGAACTGAAGCTTTCTTT. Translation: CASSSQGGTEAFF.

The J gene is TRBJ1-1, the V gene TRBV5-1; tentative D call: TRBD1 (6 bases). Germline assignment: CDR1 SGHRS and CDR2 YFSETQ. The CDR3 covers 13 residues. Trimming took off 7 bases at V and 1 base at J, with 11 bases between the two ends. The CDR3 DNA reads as TGCGCCAGCGCGTCGACAGGGAACACTGAAGCTTTCTTT. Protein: CASASTGNTEAFF. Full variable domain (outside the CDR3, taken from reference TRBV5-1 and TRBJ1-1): KAGVTQTPRYLIKTRGQQVTLSCSPISGHRSVSWYQQTPGQGLQFLFEYFSETQRNKGNFPGRFSGRQFSNSRSEMNVSTLELGDSALYLCASASTGNTEAFFGQGTRLTVV.

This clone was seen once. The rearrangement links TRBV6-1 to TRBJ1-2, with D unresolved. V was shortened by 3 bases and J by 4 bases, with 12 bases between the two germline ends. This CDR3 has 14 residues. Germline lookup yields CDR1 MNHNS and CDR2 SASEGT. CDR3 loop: CASSDQHARYGYTF. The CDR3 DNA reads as TGTGCCAGCAGTGATCAACACGCTCGCTATGGCTACACCTTC.